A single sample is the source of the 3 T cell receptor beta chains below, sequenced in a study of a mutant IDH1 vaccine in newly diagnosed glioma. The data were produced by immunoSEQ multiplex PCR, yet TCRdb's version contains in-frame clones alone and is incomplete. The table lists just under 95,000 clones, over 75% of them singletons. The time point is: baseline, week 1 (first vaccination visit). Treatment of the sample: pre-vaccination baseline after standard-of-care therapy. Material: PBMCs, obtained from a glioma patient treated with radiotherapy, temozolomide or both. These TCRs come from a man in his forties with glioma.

The CDR3, as DNA: TGTGCCAGCAGCCGACAGGGGGCAGGTTCACCCCTCCACTTT. It yields the protein CASSRQGAGSPLHF. V and J are TRBV6-6 and TRBJ1-6; 10 bases match TRBD1. Germline V gives CDR1 MNHNY, CDR2 SVGAGI (reference sequence). Losses at the gene ends were 6 bases for V and 9 bases for J; bases not matched to a gene: 5. CDR3 length: 14 amino acids.

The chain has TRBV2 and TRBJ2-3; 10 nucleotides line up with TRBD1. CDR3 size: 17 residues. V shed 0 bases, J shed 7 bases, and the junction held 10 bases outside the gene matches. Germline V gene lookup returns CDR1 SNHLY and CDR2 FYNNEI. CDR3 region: CASSEALPGQGFYTQYF. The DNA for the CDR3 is TGTGCCAGCAGTGAAGCCCTTCCGGGACAGGGGTTTTATACGCAGTATTTT.

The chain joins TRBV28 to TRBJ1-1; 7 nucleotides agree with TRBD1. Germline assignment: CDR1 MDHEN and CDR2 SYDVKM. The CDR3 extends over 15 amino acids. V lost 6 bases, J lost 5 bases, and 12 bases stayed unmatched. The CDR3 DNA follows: TGTGCCAGCAGGCCCCGTACAGGGGAAGGAACTGAAGCTTTCTTT. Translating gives CASRPRTGEGTEAFF.